This is a list of T cell receptor beta chains from one sample in a study of T cells after yellow fever vaccination. TCRdb re-called the 5' RACE reads with MiXCR, one entry per CDR3 protein. The sample lists roughly 160,000 distinct CDR3 sequences; around 7% were seen once. The sequencing used CD4+ T cells sorted from PBMCs, collected 4 to 6 days after the first yellow fever vaccination. All receptors come from a man aged 18 to 30 who received the YFV17D yellow fever vaccine. The CDR3 runs from the conserved cysteine through the conserved F or W. Each record gives: CDR3 DNA, CDR3 protein, D gene, V gene, J gene, CDR3 length, clone size. D genes are given only for firm matches. Rows may omit the clone size; those that give it use once, few, many or a size class.

TGCGCCAGCAGCCAACCTCTCCAGGGCCGGGGCGGGGGCTACACCTTC	CASSQPLQGRGGGYTF	.	TRBV4-1	TRBJ1-2	16	few
TGTGCCAGCTCAGGGGGTCTGAACACTGAAGCTTTCTTT	CASSGGLNTEAFF	.	TRBV18	TRBJ1-1	13	many
TGCAGCGTTCGGACTAGCGGGGAGACCCAGTACTTC	CSVRTSGETQYF	TRBD2	TRBV29-1	TRBJ2-5	12	many
TGTGCCAGCTCACCAGAGACTAGCGTTAATGAGCAGTTCTTC	CASSPETSVNEQFF	TRBD2	TRBV18	TRBJ2-1	14	many
TGTGCCAGCAGCCCCTCAGGGCAGGAAGACTATGGCTACACCTTC	CASSPSGQEDYGYTF	.	TRBV3-1	TRBJ1-2	15	many
TGTGCCACCAGCTTTCGTCCAGGGAGCTCCTATAATTCACCCCTCCACTTT	CATSFRPGSSYNSPLHF	.	TRBV15	TRBJ1-6	17	few
TGTGCCAGCAGCTCCCGTTGGGGCGGGGGGGAGACCCAGTACTTC	CASSSRWGGGETQYF	TRBD2	TRBV3-1	TRBJ2-5	15	few
TGCAGCATCTTGGTTTCGGGAGGAAACATTCAGTACTTC	CSILVSGGNIQYF	TRBD2	TRBV29-1	TRBJ2-4	13	few
TGTGCCAGCTCGCCCACATCAGGGCTAACAGGGGCAGATACGCAGTATTTT	CASSPTSGLTGADTQYF	TRBD1	TRBV18	TRBJ2-3	17	.
TGTGCCAGCACCCTTGGAGGCAGGGGCATCGGGGAGCTGTTTTTT	CASTLGGRGIGELFF	.	TRBV5-8	TRBJ2-2	15	few
TGCGCCAGCAGCGTCTTACAGGGGCCGGGCGGGGAGCTGTTTTTT	CASSVLQGPGGELFF	TRBD1	TRBV5-1	TRBJ2-2	15	few
TGCAGTGCTAGCTCCGCGGGGCGGACCTACAATGAGCAGTTCTTC	CSASSAGRTYNEQFF	.	TRBV20-1	TRBJ2-1	15	many
TGTGCCAGCAGTCGAGCGTTCGGAACTAATGAAAAACTGTTTTTT	CASSRAFGTNEKLFF	.	TRBV6-2/TRBV6-3	TRBJ1-4	15	few
TGTGCCAGCAGCGCACACGGACAGGGCAATCAGCCCCAGCATTTT	CASSAHGQGNQPQHF	TRBD1	TRBV6-5	TRBJ1-5	15	many
TGTGCCAGCAGCAGAGGTCCGGGACGGGGCTGGCAAGAGACCCAGTACTTC	CASSRGPGRGWQETQYF	.	TRBV7-2	TRBJ2-5	17	.
TGCGCCAGTGGACAGGGAAGGACCGGGGAGCTGTTTTTT	CASGQGRTGELFF	TRBD1	TRBV5-1	TRBJ2-2	13	.
TGTGCCAGCAGCTCGCAGGGTAGGCCCTACAATGAGCAGTTCTTC	CASSSQGRPYNEQFF	.	TRBV13	TRBJ2-1	15	.
TGTGCCAGCAGCTTAGGGGCGGGGGAGCCCCAGCATTTT	CASSLGAGEPQHF	.	TRBV7-2	TRBJ1-5	13	few
TGCGCCAGCAGCTTCGGTACAGGGTCAGATACGCAGTATTTT	CASSFGTGSDTQYF	.	TRBV5-1	TRBJ2-3	14	.
TGTGCCAGCAGTTACTCGGCAGGGAGTGTGGGCATTCAGTACTTC	CASSYSAGSVGIQYF	.	TRBV6-5	TRBJ2-4	15	few
TGTGCCAGTACTCCGGACAGGCTCCCTGGGGCCAACGTCCTGACTTTC	CASTPDRLPGANVLTF	TRBD1	TRBV19	TRBJ2-6	16	many
TGTGCCAGCAGCTTAGTTCGCGTCGATCAGCCCCAGCATTTT	CASSLVRVDQPQHF	.	TRBV7-2	TRBJ1-5	14	.
TGTGCCAGCAATAAGGGGAACCAAGAGACCCAGTACTTC	CASNKGNQETQYF	.	TRBV6-1	TRBJ2-5	13	many
TGTGCCAGCAGCTTAGTTGGGGGGCCAAGGAACTTC	CASSLVGGPRNF	.	TRBV11-2	TRBJ2-5	12	many
TGCAGTCTCAGCGGGGGACACTACAATGAGCAGTTCTTC	CSLSGGHYNEQFF	TRBD2	TRBV20-1	TRBJ2-1	13	.
TGCAGTGCTTACGGCCGGGACAGGGCCTATGGCTACACCTTC	CSAYGRDRAYGYTF	TRBD1	TRBV20-1	TRBJ1-2	14	.
TGCAGTGCTAGAGACGGTTTTAATCAGCCCCAGCATTTT	CSARDGFNQPQHF	.	TRBV20-1	TRBJ1-5	13	.
TGCGCCAGCAGCCAAGACGATGATACAGGGAACTACAATGAGCAGTTCTTC	CASSQDDDTGNYNEQFF	.	TRBV4-1	TRBJ2-1	17	many
TGCAGTGCTAGTCGACAGGGGGTCACCGGGGAGCTGTTTTTT	CSASRQGVTGELFF	TRBD1	TRBV20-1	TRBJ2-2	14	few
TGCGCCAGCAGCTTCGGCCAGACAGAGACCCAGTACTTC	CASSFGQTETQYF	.	TRBV5-1	TRBJ2-5	13	many
TGTGCCAGCAGCCCCTCCCTTACGCGGGGGGGCGCAGAGACCCAGTACTTC	CASSPSLTRGGAETQYF	TRBD2	TRBV11-1	TRBJ2-5	17	many
TGTGCCAGCAATCCGGGACAGGGACAAAACATTCAGTACTTC	CASNPGQGQNIQYF	TRBD1	TRBV7-2	TRBJ2-4	14	many
TGTGCCAGCAGCGTAGCTTCCCAGCCTTATTCACCCCTCCACTTT	CASSVASQPYSPLHF	.	TRBV9	TRBJ1-6	15	few
TGTGCCAGCAGCCAAAACCTCCCTACAGGGGGCTTAACAGATACGCAGTATTTT	CASSQNLPTGGLTDTQYF	TRBD1	TRBV3-1	TRBJ2-3	18	.
TGTGCCAGCAGCTTTAATCCGGGAGTAGCAGCAGATACGCAGTATTTT	CASSFNPGVAADTQYF	.	TRBV5-5	TRBJ2-3	16	many
TGCGCCAGCAGAGCAGGGTGGGGGAAAACCGGGGAGCTGTTTTTT	CASRAGWGKTGELFF	.	TRBV4-1	TRBJ2-2	15	many
TGTGCCAGCAGTTTTCGACCCAGGAATTCACCCCTCCACTTT	CASSFRPRNSPLHF	.	TRBV12-3/TRBV12-4	TRBJ1-6	14	many
TGTGCCAGCAGCTTGGGGTCAGTAGTAGTTTCACCCCTCCACTTT	CASSLGSVVVSPLHF	.	TRBV7-2	TRBJ1-6	15	many
TGTGCCAGCAGCGCCAGCCAGGGGGTGGGCTATGGCTACACCTTC	CASSASQGVGYGYTF	TRBD1	TRBV7-2	TRBJ1-2	15	few
TGTGCCATCGGGGGGGATGGGCGCGGGGCAGATACGCAGTATTTT	CAIGGDGRGADTQYF	TRBD2	TRBV10-3	TRBJ2-3	15	.